This T cell receptor beta chain emerged from a study of OX40 agonist ivuxolimab in advanced cancers. Study in general: Partial response was recorded in three patients: one hepatocellular carcinoma and two cutaneous melanoma cases. Whole-study results and caveats: There were, on average, more expanded clones in CD8+ T cells than in CD4+.

Systemic immunosuppression or autoimmune disease history was grounds to exclude patients. Sequenced by immunoSEQ multiplex PCR; TCRdb stores in-frame clones only, minus some. This table has about 100,000 clones, roughly 94% appearing once. This clone was counted a single time. As yet, its antigen is unknown. This TCR was sampled from an adult with an advanced solid tumor such as melanoma, head and neck, liver or kidney cancer. This material consisted of CD4+ or CD8+ T cells sorted from blood, taken in a trial of the OX40 agonist ivuxolimab.

The CDR3 nucleotides read TGTGCCAGCAGTGATGAACCAACTATTAGTGGCTCCTACAATGAGCAGTTCTTC. Translated, it gives CASSDEPTISGSYNEQFF. The chain is built from TRBV6-1 and TRBJ2-1; D gene ambiguous. Looked up from germline, CDR1 is MNHNS and CDR2 is SASEGT. This CDR3 comprises 18 residues. Trimming took 3 bases from V and 0 from J, leaving 18 bases between them.